Included here is one TCR beta chain sequence, with context. The record originates from a study of control samples from healthy donors and cancer patients. The method was immunoSEQ multiplex PCR; TCRdb's version includes in-frame clones alone and lacks a portion of them. In the table there are roughly 84,000 clones, around 91% of which are singletons. Germline V gives CDR1 SNHLY, CDR2 FYNNEI. V lost 3 bases, J lost 3 bases, and 8 bases lay in between. This CDR3 spans 13 amino acids. The chain carries TRBV2 and TRBJ1-2, with a possible D match to TRBD1 (5 bases). This TCR came from a man between 45 and 60 years old in good health. Input material: blood. The CDR3 region is CASSDGGDYGYTF. CDR3 nucleotides: TGTGCCAGCAGTGACGGGGGGGACTATGGCTACACCTTC. The full variable domain, with the rest looked up from reference TRBV2 and TRBJ1-2, is EPEVTQTPSHQVTQMGQEVILRCVPISNHLYFYWYRQILGQKVEFLVSFYNNEISEKSEIFDDQFSVERPDGSNFTLKIRSTKLEDSAMYFCASSDGGDYGYTFGSGTRLTVV.